This T cell receptor beta chain emerged from a study of CD8 T cells in Susac syndrome. Study-level results: The authors acknowledged that the study's TCR sequencing and HLA analysis involved relatively few individuals.

CD8+ and CD4+ T cells from blood underwent TCR beta sequencing, which was carried out in a high-throughput format. While CD8+ and CD4+ T cells were isolated negatively, TEMRA cells were enriched by FACS. The authors reverse transcribed about 0.5 to 1 ug RNA with random hexamers. Amplification of TCR beta CDR3 spanned 54 Vbeta and 13 Jbeta via immunoSEQ multiplex PCR. TCRdb ran MiXCR on the immunoSEQ multiplex PCR reads and lists one entry per CDR3 protein. The table records about 140,000 distinct CDR3 sequences, roughly 94% of them present only once. Points on this clonotype: As yet, its antigen is unknown.

Sequenced input: CD8+ T cells from PBMCs. This sequence originates from a human donor in good health.

CDR3 in amino acids: CASSPLAGAADTQYF. The CDR3 coding sequence is TGTGCCAGCAGCCCACTAGCGGGAGCCGCAGATACGCAGTATTTT. The chain carries TRBV7-3 and TRBJ2-3, with 11 bases lining up with TRBD2. There are 15 residues in the CDR3. The trim removed 5 bases at V and 4 bases at J, leaving 5 bases unmatched. Germline CDR1 is SGHTA and CDR2 is FQGTGA.